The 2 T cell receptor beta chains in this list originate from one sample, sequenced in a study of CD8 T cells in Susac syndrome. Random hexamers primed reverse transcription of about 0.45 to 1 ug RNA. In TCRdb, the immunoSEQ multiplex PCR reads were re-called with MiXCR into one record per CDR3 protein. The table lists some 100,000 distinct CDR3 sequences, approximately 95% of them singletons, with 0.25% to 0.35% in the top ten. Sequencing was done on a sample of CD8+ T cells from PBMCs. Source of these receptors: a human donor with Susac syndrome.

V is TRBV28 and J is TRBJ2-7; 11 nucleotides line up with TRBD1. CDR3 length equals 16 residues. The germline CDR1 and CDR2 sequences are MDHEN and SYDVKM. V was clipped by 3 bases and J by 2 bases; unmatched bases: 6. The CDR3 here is CASSFLGQGATYEQYF. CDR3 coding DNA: TGTGCCAGCAGTTTCCTTGGACAGGGGGCCACCTACGAGCAGTACTTC.

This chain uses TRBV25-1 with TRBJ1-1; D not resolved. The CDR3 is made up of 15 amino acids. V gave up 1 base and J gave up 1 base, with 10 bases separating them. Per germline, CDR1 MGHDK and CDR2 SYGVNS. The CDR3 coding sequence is TGTGCCAGCAGTGAATCAGTGGGAACGAACACTGAAGCTTTCTTT. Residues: CASSESVGTNTEAFF.